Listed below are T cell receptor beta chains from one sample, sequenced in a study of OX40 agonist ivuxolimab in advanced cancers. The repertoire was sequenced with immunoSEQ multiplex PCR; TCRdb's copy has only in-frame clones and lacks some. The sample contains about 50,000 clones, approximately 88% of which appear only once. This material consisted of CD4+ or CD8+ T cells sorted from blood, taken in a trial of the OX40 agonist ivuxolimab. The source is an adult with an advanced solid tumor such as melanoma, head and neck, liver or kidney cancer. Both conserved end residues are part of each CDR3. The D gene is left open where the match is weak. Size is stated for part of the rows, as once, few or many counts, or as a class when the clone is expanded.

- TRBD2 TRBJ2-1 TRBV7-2 TGTGCCAGCAGCTGGATAGCGGGATCCTACAATGAGCAGTTCTTC CASSWIAGSYNEQFF
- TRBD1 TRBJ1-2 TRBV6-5 TGTGCCAGCAGCCCCGACAGGGCTAACTATGGCTACACCTTC CASSPDRANYGYTF
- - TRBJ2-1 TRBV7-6 TGTGCCAGCAGCTTAGCATCGGGCAGTGAGCAGTTCTTC CASSLASGSEQFF
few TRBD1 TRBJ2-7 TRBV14 TGTGCCAGCAGCCGAGAACAGGGGACCGAGCAGTACTTC CASSREQGTEQYF
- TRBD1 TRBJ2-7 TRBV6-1 TGTGCCAGCAGGAAGGACAGGGACTACGAGCAGTACTTC CASRKDRDYEQYF
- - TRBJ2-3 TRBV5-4 TGTGCCAGCAGCTTGGACGGACTGACTTCCACAGATACGCAGTATTTT CASSLDGLTSTDTQYF
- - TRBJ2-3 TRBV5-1 TGCGCCAGCAGATATGGTAGAGGGGTGCCAGATACGCAGTATTTT CASRYGRGVPDTQYF
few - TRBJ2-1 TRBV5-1 TGCGCCAGCAGACTGGACTCCAGCTCCTACAATGAGCAGTTCTTC CASRLDSSSYNEQFF
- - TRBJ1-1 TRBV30 TGTGCCTGGGGGCCAGCCCCTGGAGCTTTCTTT CAWGPAPGAFF
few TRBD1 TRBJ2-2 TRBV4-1 TGCGCCAGCAGCCAACATTACGGACAGGTTAACACCGGGGAGCTGTTTTTT CASSQHYGQVNTGELFF
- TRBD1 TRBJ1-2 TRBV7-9 TGTGCCAGCAGCTTACAGGGGGATAACTATGGCTACACCTTC CASSLQGDNYGYTF
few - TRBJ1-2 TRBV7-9 TGTGCCAGCAGCTTAGAGACCCCCTCCTATGGCTACACCTTC CASSLETPSYGYTF
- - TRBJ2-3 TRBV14 TGTGCCAGCAGCCAAGATGGGTTCGACAGGAGCACAGATACGCAGTATTTT CASSQDGFDRSTDTQYF
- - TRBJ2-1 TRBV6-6 TGTGCCAGCACCTCACCGTGGGATGAGCAGTTCTTC CASTSPWDEQFF
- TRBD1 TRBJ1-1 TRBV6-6 TGTGCCAGCAGCCGAACTACCGGGACAGGGCCGTTTTTCTTT CASSRTTGTGPFFF
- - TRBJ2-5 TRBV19 TGTGCCAGTAGTATGAAGGGAGAGACCCAGTACTTC CASSMKGETQYF
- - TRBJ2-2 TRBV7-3 TGTGCCAGCAGCTTGTCCAGATTGAACACCGGGGAGCTGTTTTTT CASSLSRLNTGELFF
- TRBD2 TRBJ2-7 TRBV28 TGTGCCAGCAGTTTCCCAACTAGCGGACGCTCCTACGAGCAGTACTTC CASSFPTSGRSYEQYF
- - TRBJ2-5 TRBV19 TGTGCCAGTAGTATAGACAGCAATCAAGAGACCCAGTACTTC CASSIDSNQETQYF
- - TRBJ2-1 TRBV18 TGTGCCAGCTCACCAAGTCAGGCTGATGAGCAGTTCTTC CASSPSQADEQFF
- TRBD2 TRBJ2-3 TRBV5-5 TGTGCCAGCACTATAAGCGGGACCCCCACAGATACGCAGTATTTT CASTISGTPTDTQYF
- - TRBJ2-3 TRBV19 TGTGCCAGTAAAACAGGCCCCAGCACAGATACGCAGTATTTT CASKTGPSTDTQYF
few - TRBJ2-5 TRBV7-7 TGTGCCAGCAGCTTATATGGGGGCCAAGAGACCCAGTACTTC CASSLYGGQETQYF
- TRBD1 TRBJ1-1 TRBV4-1 TGCGCCAGCAGCCAGGGTCAGGGGGCGGTTGACCGGATCACTGAAGCTTTCTTT CASSQGQGAVDRITEAFF
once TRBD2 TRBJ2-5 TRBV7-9 TGTGCCAGCAGCTTAGTGGCTAGCGGAGAGACCCAGTACTTC CASSLVASGETQYF
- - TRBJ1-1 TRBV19 TGTGCCAGTAGTATAGTGGGCAGTTTTGAAGCTTTCTTT CASSIVGSFEAFF
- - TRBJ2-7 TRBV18 TGTGCCAGCTCACTTACCCCCGGGACACTCTCCTACGAGCAGTACTTC CASSLTPGTLSYEQYF
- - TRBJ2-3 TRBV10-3 TGTGCCATCAGTGTATTGGGGGATACGCAGTATTTT CAISVLGDTQYF
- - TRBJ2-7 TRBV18 TGTGCCAGCTCATCACAGGGAGGCGGGCAGTACTTC CASSSQGGGQYF
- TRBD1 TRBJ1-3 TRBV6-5 TGTGCCAGCAGCCCGGACAGGACTGGAAACACCATATATTTT CASSPDRTGNTIYF
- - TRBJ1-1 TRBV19 TGTGCCAGTAGTATAACAGGGAGGACTGAAGCTTTCTTT CASSITGRTEAFF
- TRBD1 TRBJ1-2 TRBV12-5 TGTGCTAGTGGCCAGGAGGGACAGGGCTATGGCTACACCTTC CASGQEGQGYGYTF
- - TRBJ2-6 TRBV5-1 TGCGCCAGCAGCTTGCCAGAGCTATCTGGGGCCAACGTCCTGACTTTC CASSLPELSGANVLTF
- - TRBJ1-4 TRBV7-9 TGTGCCAGCAGCTTCCTGGGGTTAACTAATGAAAAACTGTTTTTT CASSFLGLTNEKLFF
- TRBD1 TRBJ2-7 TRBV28 TGTGCCAGCGTTCCGGGACAGGGCTTTCTCTTCTCCTACGAGCAGTACTTC CASVPGQGFLFSYEQYF
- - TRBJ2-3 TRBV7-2 TGTGCCAGCAGCCTGGGGGGAGAAGGGGGCACAGATACGCAGTATTTT CASSLGGEGGTDTQYF
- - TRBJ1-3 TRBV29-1 TGCAGCGTTTCCGGGACCCCTGGAAACACCATATATTTT CSVSGTPGNTIYF
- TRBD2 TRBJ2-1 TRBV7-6 TGTGCCAGCAGCTTAGGGAGTAGCGGGCCAATTGAGCAGTTCTTC CASSLGSSGPIEQFF
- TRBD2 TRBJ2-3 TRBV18 TGTGCCAGCTCACCAACTAGCGGGAGGGCCATATATACGCAGTATTTT CASSPTSGRAIYTQYF
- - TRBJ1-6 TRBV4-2 TGTGCCAGCAGCGTACAGGGTGGGTATTCACCCCTCCACTTT CASSVQGGYSPLHF
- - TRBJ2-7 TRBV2 TGTGCCAGCAGTGAAGACCCGAAGGGCCTCTACGAGCAGTACTTC CASSEDPKGLYEQYF
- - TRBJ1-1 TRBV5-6 TGTGCCAGCAGCAAAGGGCCCGGAGACACTGAAGCTTTCTTT CASSKGPGDTEAFF
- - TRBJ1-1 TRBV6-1 TGTGCCAGCAGTGTAGCGACGATCACTGAAGCTTTCTTT CASSVATITEAFF
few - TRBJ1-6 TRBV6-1 TGTGCCAGCAGGACCCCTGACTTTTCACCCCTCCACTTT CASRTPDFSPLHF
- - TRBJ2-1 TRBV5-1 TGCGCCAGCAGCTTAGGGTCAGGTCCAAACTCCTACAATGAGCAGTTCTTC CASSLGSGPNSYNEQFF
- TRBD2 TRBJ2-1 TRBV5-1 TGCGCCAGCAGCTTAAGCGGGAGCTCCTACAATGAGCAGTTCTTC CASSLSGSSYNEQFF
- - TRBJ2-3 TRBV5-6 TGTGCCAGCAGCCCGGTCCGCCTCACAGATACGCAGTATTTT CASSPVRLTDTQYF
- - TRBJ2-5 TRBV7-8 TGTGCCAGCAGCTTAAAAGGTGGACGGGGAGGGGGAAAGGAGACCCAGTACTTC CASSLKGGRGGGKETQYF
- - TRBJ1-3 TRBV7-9 TGTGCCAGCAGCCTCGCCGGACGGGGAAACACCATATATTTT CASSLAGRGNTIYF
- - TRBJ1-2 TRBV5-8 TGTGCCAGCAGCAACGACGGAAATGGCTACACCTTC CASSNDGNGYTF